The 32 T cell receptor beta chains reported below all come from one sample, sequenced in a study of T cell responses to AZD1222 COVID-19 vaccine. Measured with immunoSEQ multiplex PCR; TCRdb has only the in-frame clones, and not every one. The table includes tens of thousands of clones, around 90% detected once. The sample was peripheral blood, taken on day 0 of MenACWY control vaccination. The receptors derive from an adult in good health.

The rearrangement links TRBV9 to TRBJ2-3; D unclear. Germline CDR1 SGDLS, CDR2 YYNGEE. The CDR3 contains 16 residues. Trimming took off 3 bases at V and 1 base at J, with 15 bases between the two ends. This chain's CDR3 is CASSATLQWGTDTQYF. The CDR3 bases are TGTGCCAGCAGCGCGACCCTTCAGTGGGGCACAGATACGCAGTATTTT.

The CDR3: CASSFRRGSQETQYF. The CDR3 region has the DNA TGTGCCAGCAGCTTCCGGAGAGGGAGCCAAGAGACCCAGTACTTC. The chain recombines TRBV3-1 (or the pseudogene TRBV3-2) with TRBJ2-5, with D tentatively TRBD2 (5 bases). Germline loops: CDR1 LGHDT, CDR2 YNNKEL (reference sequence). This CDR3 comprises 15 residues. V was cut by 5 bases and J by 1 base, with 14 bases left in between.

V usage is TRBV7-2 and J usage is TRBJ1-1; possibly TRBD1 for D (5 bases). V was trimmed by 2 bases and J by 2 bases, leaving 15 bases between them. Germline V gene sequence: CDR1 SGHTA, CDR2 FQGNSA. The CDR3 length is 16 residues. As DNA, the CDR3 is TGTGCCAGCAGCTTAAGGCCGGGGGAATTAAACACTGAAGCTTTCTTT. Its translation is CASSLRPGELNTEAFF.

V usage is TRBV5-1 and J usage is TRBJ2-7; 8 bases align to TRBD2. Trimming took 5 bases from V and 3 from J; bases not matched to a gene: 4. CDR1 is SGHRS and CDR2 is YFSETQ in the germline V gene. The CDR3 runs 13 residues. Written as DNA, the CDR3 is TGCGCCAGCAGGTTTGCGGGGGGCTACGAGCAGTACTTC. Translation: CASRFAGGYEQYF.

The CDR3 sequence: CSARPGTLNADTQYF. CDR3 nucleotides: TGCAGCGCCCGCCCTGGAACCCTCAACGCGGATACGCAGTATTTT. The chain employs TRBV29-1 and TRBJ2-3; D uncertain. CDR3 size: 15 residues. Per the germline V gene, CDR1 is SQVTM and CDR2 is ANQGSEA. Trimming shortened V by 7 bases and J by 6 bases, and 23 bases separated the two germline ends.

DNA of the CDR3: TGCGCCAGCAGTGATGGGGTTGGCTACACCTTC. Its translation is CASSDGVGYTF. The chain uses TRBV10-1 and TRBJ1-2; unclear D gene. This CDR3 comprises 11 residues. V was clipped by 3 bases and J by 7 bases, with 6 bases between them. CDR1 is WNHNN, CDR2 SYGVQD, per germline (reference sequence).

This clone was counted once. The chain couples TRBV5-4 to TRBJ1-1; 7 positions agree with TRBD1. CDR1 and CDR2 (germline): SGHNT, YYREEE (reference sequence). The CDR3 is made up of 16 amino acids. Trimming cost V 4 bases and J 1 base; bases outside gene matches: 10. In DNA form, the CDR3 reads TGTGCCAGCAGCGTGGGACAGAACCTTCCGAACACTGAAGCTTTCTTT. Its translation is CASSVGQNLPNTEAFF.

The J gene is TRBJ1-6, the V gene TRBV10-1; 7 nucleotides line up with TRBD1. The CDR3 contains 12 residues. The germline V gene has CDR1 WNHNN and CDR2 SYGVQD (reference sequence). Trimming cost V 10 bases and J 7 bases; bases outside gene matches: 4. CDR3: CATGTANSPLHF. CDR3 in DNA: TGCGCCACCGGGACAGCAAATTCACCCCTCCACTTT.

The chain couples TRBV18 to TRBJ1-1, with a weak D call TRBD1 (6 bases). This CDR3 comprises 13 residues. V lost 5 bases and J lost 4, with 11 bases in between. Germline CDR1 is KGHSH and CDR2 is LQKENI. This chain's CDR3 is CASSARGGTEAFF. The CDR3 bases are TGTGCCAGCTCAGCCAGGGGAGGCACTGAAGCTTTCTTT.

The chain has TRBV11-2 and TRBJ1-2; possible D gene TRBD1, 5 bases. V lost 3 bases and J 8 bases, leaving 16 bases between the germline ends. The length of the CDR3 is 14 residues. Looked up from germline, CDR1 is SGHAT and CDR2 is FQNNGV. The CDR3 DNA follows: TGTGCCAGCAGCTTCCGGGACCGAAGCGAGGGCTACACCTTC. It translates to CASSFRDRSEGYTF.

The chain employs TRBV18 and TRBJ2-7; D perhaps matches TRBD1 (5 bases). The CDR3 covers 13 residues. With 0 bases removed from V and 3 bases from J, the gap between germline ends came to 6 bases. Germline V gives CDR1 KGHSH, CDR2 LQKENI. The CDR3 DNA reads TGTGCCAGCTCACCACCGCAGGGCTACGAGCAGTACTTC. Protein sequence: CASSPPQGYEQYF.

The J gene is TRBJ2-3, the V gene TRBV5-8; D is uncertain. V was trimmed by 1 base and J by 9 bases, leaving 6 bases between them. Germline V gene sequence: CDR1 SGHTS, CDR2 YDEGEE. The CDR3 has 11 residues. CDR3 sequence: CASSLSITQYF. CDR3 DNA: TGTGCCAGCAGCTTGTCTATAACGCAGTATTTT.

The chain links TRBV6-5 to TRBJ1-5; 7 nucleotides match TRBD1. V gave up 7 bases and J gave up 4 bases; unmatched junction bases: 4. CDR1 and CDR2 (germline): MNHEY, SVGAGI. The CDR3 runs to 13 residues. The CDR3 loop is CASTGGTNQPQHF. The CDR3, as DNA: TGTGCCAGCACAGGGGGGACGAATCAGCCCCAGCATTTT.

The chain recombines TRBV6-5 with TRBJ2-2; 7 nucleotides match TRBD2. CDR3 length: 15 amino acids. The trim removed 2 bases at V and 4 bases at J, leaving 4 bases unmatched. Germline V CDR1 and CDR2: MNHEY, SVGAGI. CDR3 in DNA: TGTGCCAGCAGTTACCTGGGCGGGAGCACCGGGGAGCTGTTTTTT. Translation: CASSYLGGSTGELFF.

This chain links TRBV27 with TRBJ1-1; no firm D call. From germline, CDR1 is MNHEY and CDR2 SMNVEV (reference sequence). This CDR3 comprises 15 residues. Trimming pared 5 bases from V and 1 base from J, leaving 14 bases between. CDR3 amino acids: CASSPSPGGNTEAFF. The CDR3 bases are TGTGCCAGCAGTCCAAGTCCCGGTGGGAACACTGAAGCTTTCTTT.

V usage is TRBV7-9 and J usage is TRBJ2-1, with 11 bases that match TRBD2. Germline assignment: CDR1 SEHNR and CDR2 FQNEAQ (reference sequence). The length of the CDR3 is 17 residues. V trimming: 1 base; J trimming: 3 bases; junction bases outside the gene matches: 5. The CDR3 nucleotides read TGTGCCAGCAGCTTAGTGGGACTAGCGGTGAACTACAATGAGCAGTTCTTC. Amino acid sequence: CASSLVGLAVNYNEQFF.

This chain links TRBV28 with TRBJ1-5, with D perhaps TRBD1 (6 bases). V was clipped by 4 bases and J by 1 base, with 14 bases between them. Per germline, CDR1 MDHEN and CDR2 SYDVKM. This CDR3 contains 16 residues. CDR3 sequence (DNA): TGTGCCAGCAGTTGGGGGGGGCAGGGCAGCAATCAGCCCCAGCATTTT. This codes for CASSWGGQGSNQPQHF.

The gene calls are TRBV6-6 and TRBJ1-4, with D possibly matching TRBD1 (5 bases). This CDR3 comprises 13 residues. V lost 8 bases and J lost 7, with 14 bases in between. Per the germline V gene, CDR1 is MNHNY and CDR2 is SVGAGI (reference sequence). The CDR3 coding sequence is TGTGCCAGCCGACAGTACGAAGGTGAAAAACTGTTTTTT. Its protein is CASRQYEGEKLFF.

The genes are TRBV10-1 and TRBJ2-5, with TRBD2 as a possible D gene (6 bases). Germline CDR1 and CDR2: WNHNN and SYGVQD (reference sequence). The CDR3 has 14 amino acids. V lost 3 bases and J 8 bases, leaving 16 bases between the germline ends. Here the CDR3 reads CASSDAGPGGTQYF. The CDR3 coding sequence is TGCGCCAGCAGTGATGCGGGACCCGGAGGAACCCAGTACTTC.

V usage is TRBV28 and J usage is TRBJ1-5, with a tentative D call TRBD1 (5 bases). From germline, CDR1 is MDHEN and CDR2 SYDVKM. The CDR3 has 13 residues. Trimming took 6 bases from V and 9 from J, leaving 15 bases between them. The CDR3 sequence: CASRGLLEGPQHF. CDR3 sequence (DNA): TGTGCCAGCAGGGGACTCCTCGAAGGGCCCCAGCATTTT.

Turning to this clone: The junction differs from germline at one of its ends, possibly a read error. CDR3 in DNA: TGTGCCAGCAGCTTAGTTGAGAATCAGCCTCAGCATTTT. Its protein product is CASSLVENQPQHF. The V gene is TRBV7-2, the J gene TRBJ1-5; D gene ambiguous. Per germline, CDR1 SGHTA and CDR2 FQGNSA. The CDR3 is made up of 13 amino acids. Drawing the rest from reference TRBV7-2 and TRBJ1-5, the complete variable domain is GAGVSQSPSNKVTEKGKDVELRCDPISGHTALYWYRQSLGQGLEFLIYFQGNSAPDKSGLPSDRFSAERTGGSVSTLTIQRTQQEDSAVYLCASSLVENQPQHFGDGTRLSIL.

This rearrangement joins TRBV6-5 to TRBJ1-2; weak D call: TRBD1 (6 bases). V lost 6 bases, J lost 4 bases, and 15 bases lay in between. Germline V gene sequence: CDR1 MNHEY, CDR2 SVGAGI. This CDR3 has 14 residues. CDR3 sequence (DNA): TGTGCCAGCAGCCAAGGGACACTCAGCTATGGCTACACCTTC. It is translated as CASSQGTLSYGYTF.

In this sample, this clone turned up once. The chain employs TRBV11-2 and TRBJ1-1; D is perhaps TRBD1 (6 bases). CDR1 is SGHAT, CDR2 FQNNGV, per germline. V lost 1 base and J lost 4, with 13 bases in between. The CDR3 totals 15 residues. The CDR3 sequence is CASSLVGGSTTEAFF. The CDR3 DNA sequence: TGTGCCAGCAGCTTAGTAGGGGGGAGCACCACTGAAGCTTTCTTT.

The chain carries TRBV5-5 and TRBJ2-7, with a tentative D call TRBD1 (6 bases). The CDR3 has 14 residues. Germline V gene data show CDR1 as SGHKS and CDR2 as YYEKEE (reference sequence). V shed 0 bases and J shed 3 bases, with 10 bases lying between them. The CDR3 region is CASSLATGSYEQYF. The CDR3, as DNA: TGTGCCAGCAGCTTGGCTACAGGGAGCTACGAGCAGTACTTC.

This clone has just one count. This chain uses TRBV5-1 with TRBJ2-1; D is unclear. CDR1 and CDR2 (germline): SGHRS, YFSETQ. The CDR3 length is 13 residues. V was pared by 4 bases and J by 7 bases, with 12 bases between. The CDR3 region is CASSVWDFNEQFF. The CDR3 DNA reads TGCGCCAGCAGCGTTTGGGATTTTAATGAGCAGTTCTTC.

The gene calls are TRBV29-1 and TRBJ1-2; D may be TRBD1 (5 bases). Germline V lookup: CDR1 SQVTM, CDR2 ANQGSEA. Trimming cost V 6 bases and J 4 bases, with 9 bases left between them. CDR3 size: 11 residues. CDR3 residues: CSVGGGYGYTF. The CDR3 DNA sequence: TGCAGCGTGGGGGGAGGCTATGGCTACACCTTC.

This rearrangement joins TRBV28 to TRBJ1-2, with 7 bases fitting TRBD1. The CDR3 runs 13 residues. Trimming cost V 8 bases and J 6 bases; bases outside gene matches: 9. CDR1 MDHEN and CDR2 SYDVKM come from the germline V gene. The CDR3 DNA sequence: TGTGCCAGCTCGCCGGGGACAGCCAATGGCTACACCTTC. It codes for CASSPGTANGYTF.

The sample holds one count of this clone. V is TRBV13 and J is TRBJ2-3, with TRBD2 matching over 7 bases. V lost 5 bases and J lost 0; bases outside the gene matches: 8. The CDR3 contains 16 residues. CDR1 PRHDT and CDR2 FYEKMQ come from the germline V gene (reference sequence). The CDR3, as DNA: TGTGCCAGCAGCCCGACGGGGGGAGAGAGCACAGATACGCAGTATTTT. Translating it yields CASSPTGGESTDTQYF.

V is TRBV12-3 or TRBV12-4 and J is TRBJ1-1; D remains ambiguous. The ends were cut back, 3 bases at V and 1 base at J, with 3 bases in the middle. This CDR3 has 12 residues. The CDR3 loop reads CASSFGNTEAFF. The CDR3 nucleotides read TGTGCCAGCAGTTTCGGGAACACTGAAGCTTTCTTT.

This clone was detected only once. The V call is TRBV6-1, the J call TRBJ1-6; no clear D. Trimming removed 3 bases at V and 4 bases at J, with 13 bases between. This CDR3 is built from 16 residues. Per the germline V gene, CDR1 is MNHNS and CDR2 is SASEGT. The chain's CDR3 is CASSDIQPTYNSPLHF. Written as DNA, the CDR3 is TGTGCCAGCAGTGACATCCAACCGACGTATAATTCACCCCTCCACTTT.

The chain couples TRBV28 to TRBJ1-2; 11 bases line up with TRBD1. J lost 5 bases, V lost 4 bases, and 6 bases had no gene match. This CDR3 region has 15 residues. Per germline, CDR1 MDHEN and CDR2 SYDVKM. The CDR3 loop reads CASSSRTGGEYGYTF. In DNA form, the CDR3 reads TGTGCCAGCAGTTCCCGGACAGGGGGCGAATATGGCTACACCTTC.

The chain is built from TRBV19 and TRBJ2-4; TRBD2 matches 7 bases. V was clipped by 10 bases and J by 7 bases; unmatched bases: 7. Per the germline V gene, CDR1 is LNHDA and CDR2 is SQIVND (reference sequence). This CDR3 is 12 amino acids long. The CDR3 sequence is CATREGGNIQYF. CDR3 sequence (DNA): TGTGCCACCAGGGAGGGCGGGAACATTCAGTACTTC.